The T cell receptor beta chain described here comes from a study of shared clonotypes between healthy human individuals. Study context: Participating donors consisted of a couple of women and three men aged 18 to 49. CD4 naive and CD4 memory each took three plates per donor, while CD8 naive took two and CD8 memory one. Study outcomes and limitations: There were few donors, and this limited the genetic and exposure-history diversity represented.

Note on this clone: Its antigen remains unknown.

For sorted subsets, 150 to 200 ng DNA per replicate equaled roughly 30,000 T cell genomes. The assay was immunoSEQ multiplex PCR, and TCRdb's table has in-frame clones only and misses some. This sample yields hundreds of thousands of clones, of which about three quarters are seen a single time; 1.5% to 2% belongs to the top ten. Germline V gives CDR1 LGHNT, CDR2 FRNRAP. Trimming at V came to 6 bases and at J to 5 bases, leaving 6 bases not matched to a gene. The CDR3 totals 13 residues. This receptor was taken from a woman aged 25 to 45 in good health. Sequencing was done on a sample of memory CD4+ T cells sorted from blood. Subset here: CD45RA-negative fraction. The genes are TRBV12-5 and TRBJ1-2, with 7 bases lining up with TRBD1. CDR3 DNA: TGTGCTAGTGGCCAGACAGGGACTTATGGCTACACCTTC. It codes for CASGQTGTYGYTF.